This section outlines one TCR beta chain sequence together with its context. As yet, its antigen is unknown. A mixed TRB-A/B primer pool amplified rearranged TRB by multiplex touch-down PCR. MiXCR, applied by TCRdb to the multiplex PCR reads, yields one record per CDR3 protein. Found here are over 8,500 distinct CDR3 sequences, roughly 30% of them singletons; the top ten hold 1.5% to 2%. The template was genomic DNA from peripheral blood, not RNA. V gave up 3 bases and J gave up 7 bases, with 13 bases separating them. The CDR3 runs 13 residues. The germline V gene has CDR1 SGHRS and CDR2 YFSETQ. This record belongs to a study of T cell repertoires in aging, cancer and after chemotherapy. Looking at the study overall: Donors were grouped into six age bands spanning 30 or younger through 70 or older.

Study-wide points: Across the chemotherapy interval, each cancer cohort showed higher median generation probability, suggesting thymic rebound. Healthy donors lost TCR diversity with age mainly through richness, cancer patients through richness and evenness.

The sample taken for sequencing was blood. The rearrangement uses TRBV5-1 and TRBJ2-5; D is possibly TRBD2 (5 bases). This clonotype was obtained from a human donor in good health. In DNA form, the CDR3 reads TGCGCCAGCAGCTCAGGAGGTGATGGGACCCAGTACTTC. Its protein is CASSSGGDGTQYF.